The next 30 T cell receptor beta chains were all read from a single sample in a study of tumor-infiltrating lymphocytes in primary liver carcinoma. With a constant-region primer, TCR beta cDNA was made from 500 ng of total RNA. TCR beta libraries came from three nested multiplex PCR rounds using slightly modified ARM-PCR. The two initial PCR rounds, around 10 cycles each, used TRBV1-TRBV30 forward and C-beta reverse primers. TCRdb re-called the multiplex PCR reads through MiXCR, storing one row per CDR3 protein. The profile covers 45,000 or so distinct CDR3 sequences, with around 72% appearing a single time and about 20% taken by the ten largest. RNA and DNA were co-extracted from about 19-30 mg of unsorted bulk tissue. The sample comprised liver tumor tissue from sampling region 2. The subset here: tumor region T2, inferior pole. These receptors were taken from a man between 35 and 55 years old with primary liver carcinoma and hepatitis B virus infection.

This clonotype appeared a few times. The V and J genes are TRBV11-2 and TRBJ2-1; the D is unclear. V lost 5 bases, J lost 12 bases, and 17 bases lay in between. CDR1 is SGHAT and CDR2 is FQNNGV in the germline V gene. CDR3 length equals 13 residues. The CDR3 nucleotides are TGTGCCAGCAGCCCGATGATTGAGGCCTCGCAGTTCTTC. It codes for CASSPMIEASQFF.

Comments on this clonotype: The junction and the germline gene differ at one end; a read error may be behind it. CDR3 residues: CVSSLSRGNSPLHF. CDR3 DNA sequence: TGTGTCAGCAGCTTGAGTCGGGGTAATTCACCACTCCACTTT. This rearrangement joins TRBV13 to TRBJ1-6; D gene unclear. CDR3 length equals 14 residues. The germline gives CDR1 PRHDT, CDR2 FYEKMQ (reference sequence).

On this clonotype itself: The junction shows a germline mismatch at one end, possibly a read error. J is TRBJ2-7 and V is TRBV2; possible D gene TRBD2, 6 bases. From germline, CDR1 is SNHLY and CDR2 FYNNEI. This CDR3 region has 16 residues. This chain's CDR3 is CASRGEASWSSYEQYF. The CDR3 DNA is TGTGCCAGCAGGGGGGAGGCAAGTTGGAGCTCCTATGAGCAGTACTTC.

A remark on this clonotype: An end of the junction differs from the germline gene, which may be a read error. The genes are TRBV11-1 and TRBJ1-2, with 7 nucleotides matching TRBD1. This CDR3 contains 14 residues. Germline loops: CDR1 SGHAT, CDR2 FQDESV (reference sequence). The DNA for the CDR3 is TGTGTCAGCGGCCCCCCAGGGACAGACTATGGTTACACCTTC. Translated: CVSGPPGTDYGYTF. Complete variable domain (other parts from reference TRBV11-1 and TRBJ1-2): EAEVAQSPRYKITEKSQAVAFWCDPISGHATLYWYRQILGQGPELLVQFQDESVVDDSQLPKDRFSAERLKGVDSTLKIQPAELGDSAMYLCVSGPPGTDYGYTFGSGTRLTVV.

About this clonotype: The junction departs from the called germline gene at one end, perhaps through a read error. The gene calls are TRBV28 and TRBJ2-2; D possibly corresponds to TRBD1 (6 bases). The CDR3 has 13 residues. The germline V gene encodes CDR1 MDHEN and CDR2 SYDVKM. Here the CDR3 DNA reads TGCGTCAGCGAGAAAGGGGGAGCCGGGGAGCTGTTTTTT. It specifies CVSEKGGAGELFF. Filled out from reference TRBV28 and TRBJ2-2, the complete variable domain reads DVKVTQSSRYLVKRTGEKVFLECVQDMDHENMFWYRQDPGLGLRLIYFSYDVKMKEKGDIPEGYSVSREKKERFSLILESASTNQTSMYLCVSEKGGAGELFFGEGSRLTVL.

Regarding this clonotype: Mismatch with germline at one junction end may stem from a read error. V usage is TRBV6-5 and J usage is TRBJ2-6, with 10 nucleotides matching TRBD2. The germline gives CDR1 MNHEY, CDR2 SVGAGI. The CDR3 loop spans 18 amino acids. The CDR3 reads CTSSYNPSGSTRANVLTF. In nucleotides, the CDR3 is TGTACCAGCAGTTACAATCCTAGCGGGAGTACTCGGGCCAACGTCCTGACCTTC.

Ten or more counts support this clonotype. It may be a read error: a sequence one base away is much more abundant. The genes are TRBV12-3 or TRBV12-4 and TRBJ2-7, with TRBD2 matching over 12 bases. CDR3 length: 18 residues. The CDR3 here is CASSLGGTSGSYPYEQHF. The CDR3 DNA sequence: TGTGCCAGCAGTTTAGGAGGGACTAGCGGGTCCTATCCCTACGAGCAGCACTTC.

This clonotype was seen more than once but under ten times. This may be a read error: a much more frequent sequence differs by one nucleotide. The chain is built from TRBV6-4 and TRBJ2-3, with D hard to call. V was clipped by 10 bases and J by 5 bases, with 16 bases between them. The CDR3 covers 13 residues. Germline V gene sequence: CDR1 MRHNA, CDR2 SNTAGT. CDR3 nucleotides: TGTGCCAACAGCGCAACGAATGGAGATACGCAGTATTTT. Translation gives CANSATNGDTQYF.

The V call is TRBV6-1, the J call TRBJ2-7; a weak D match, TRBD2 (5 bases). CDR1 is MNHNS and CDR2 is SASEGT in the germline V gene. The CDR3 length is 14 residues. Trimming stripped 3 bases from V and 5 bases from J, with 14 bases between. CDR3 amino acids: CASSDSGRGHEQYF. The CDR3 DNA sequence: TGTGCCAGCAGTGACAGTGGGAGAGGCCACGAGCAGTACTTC.

About this clonotype itself: Mismatch with germline at one junction end may stem from a read error. The rearrangement links TRBV7-3 to TRBJ2-1; TRBD1 agrees at 11 bases. Germline values: CDR1 SGHTA, CDR2 FQGTGA. CDR3 size: 15 residues. The CDR3 sequence is CASSPGTGGGNEQFF. The CDR3 DNA reads TGTGCCAGCAGCCCAGGGACAGGGGGTGGGAATGAACAGTTCTTC.

This clonotype has a count of ten or more. The chain combines TRBV7-9 with TRBJ2-3; D possibly matches TRBD1 or TRBD2 (5 bases each). Deletions cut 6 bases from V and 7 bases from J, with 17 bases between. The length of the CDR3 is 14 residues. Germline V gene lookup returns CDR1 SEHNR and CDR2 FQNEAQ (reference sequence). The CDR3 bases are TGTGCCAGCAGACCCGGGGCTGGTCCGAATACGCAGTATTTT. This translates into CASRPGAGPNTQYF.

With regard to this clonotype: At one end, the junction sequence differs from germline, possibly due to a read error. The chain couples TRBV10-2 to TRBJ1-2; maybe TRBD1 (6 bases). CDR3 length: 14 residues. The V gene's germline CDR1 is WSHSY and CDR2 SAAADI. The CDR3 DNA is TGCGCCAGTAGTGAACTGGGGGCAAACTATGGCTACACCTTT. This codes for CASSELGANYGYTF.

Concerning this clonotype: A junction boundary mismatches the germline segment, possibly from a read error. The V call is TRBV6-6, the J call TRBJ1-2; possible D gene TRBD1, 6 bases. Germline V lookup: CDR1 MNHNY, CDR2 SVGAGI (reference sequence). This CDR3 has 14 amino acids. The CDR3 bases are TGTGCCAGCACCTTAAAGTCGGACAGCTATGGCTACACATTC. This gives the protein CASTLKSDSYGYTF.

As regards this clonotype: The CDR3 does not close with the conserved phenylalanine or tryptophan, likely indicating a read error. The rearrangement joins TRBV14 to TRBJ2-5, with D perhaps TRBD1 (5 bases). The germline CDR1 and CDR2 sequences are SGHDN and FVKESK. CDR3 size: 14 residues. The CDR3 DNA sequence: TGTGTCAGCAGCCCGACCTTGGGGCGGGAGACCCAGTACCTC. Its translation is CVSSPTLGRETQYL.

With regard to this clonotype: An end of the junction does not agree with germline; a read error may underlie this. The chain links TRBV5-1 to TRBJ2-3, with D possibly being TRBD2 (5 bases). Germline V CDR1 and CDR2: SGHRS, YFSETQ. This CDR3 contains 16 residues. CDR3 sequence reads: CASSLGADWSTDTQYF. The CDR3, as DNA: TGTGCCAGCAGCTTGGGAGCAGACTGGAGCACAGATACGCAGTATTTT.

Concerning this clonotype itself: The junction and the germline gene differ at one end; a read error may be behind it. The rearrangement joins TRBV7-8 to TRBJ2-3, with D possibly matching TRBD2 (6 bases). CDR1 SGHVS and CDR2 FQNEAQ come from the germline V gene. The CDR3 is made up of 17 amino acids. The CDR3 DNA is TGTACCAGCAGCCCAAAGGCCGTAGCGGTAAGCACAGATACGCAGTATTTT. Its protein product is CTSSPKAVAVSTDTQYF.

A note on this clonotype: A junction end diverges from the germline sequence, so it may reflect a read error. This chain uses TRBV6-1 with TRBJ1-5, with 8 bases lining up with TRBD1. The germline gives CDR1 MNHNS, CDR2 SASEGT. This CDR3 has 15 amino acids. For the CDR3, the DNA is TGTGCCAGAAGTGATCCGGGACAGGAGGATCAGCCCCAGCATTTT. Translating it yields CARSDPGQEDQPQHF.

Worth noting for this clonotype: A much larger clone sits a single nucleotide away, making a read error possible. The rearrangement links TRBV30 to TRBJ1-1, with a possible D match to TRBD1 (5 bases). The CDR3 is made up of 13 amino acids. Germline CDR1 is GTSNPN and CDR2 is SVGIG (reference sequence). Here the CDR3 DNA reads TGTGCCTGGAGTGGAAGGGGAGGGACTGGAGCTCTCTTT. This encodes CAWSGRGGTGALF.

This clonotype was seen ten or more times. The rearrangement joins TRBV7-2 to TRBJ2-5; D not certain. Germline CDR1 reads SGHTA; CDR2 reads FQGNSA. Trimming cost V 1 base and J 5 bases, with 8 bases left between them. This CDR3 spans 13 amino acids. The CDR3, as DNA: TGTGCCAGCAGCTTAGGAGGTTTCGAGACCCAGTACTTC. Translated, it gives CASSLGGFETQYF.

A word on this clonotype: Its ends do not fully match the called genes, so a read error is possible. The CDR3 here is CASSRLADYNERFF. The CDR3 coding sequence is TGTGCCAGCAGTCGACTGGCGGATTACAACGAGCGGTTCTTC. The V call is TRBV6-5, the J call TRBJ2-1; D not resolved. The germline gives CDR1 MNHEY, CDR2 SVGAGI. CDR3 length equals 14 residues.

As concerns this clonotype: At one end, the junction sequence differs from germline, possibly due to a read error. This sequence joins TRBV29-1 and TRBJ2-5; tentatively, D is TRBD2 (6 bases). The CDR3 is 13 amino acids. Germline V gene lookup returns CDR1 SQVTM and CDR2 ANQGSEA. CDR3 coding DNA: TGCAGCGTTGTAACTGAGGGAGGAGAGACCCAGTATTTC. This encodes CSVVTEGGETQYF.

This clonotype was counted only a few times. The chain couples TRBV19 to TRBJ2-2; D is perhaps TRBD1 or TRBD2 (7 bases each). V was shortened by 5 bases and J by 4 bases, with 17 bases between the two germline ends. Germline V CDR1 and CDR2: LNHDA, SQIVND (reference sequence). The CDR3 is 16 amino acids. The CDR3 DNA is TGTGCCAGTAGTCCCCAGGGGGGGCTGCCCACCGGGGAGCTGTTTTTT. Translated: CASSPQGGLPTGELFF.

As concerns this clonotype: A junction boundary mismatches the germline segment, possibly from a read error. The chain links TRBV11-1 to TRBJ1-6; D is possibly TRBD1 (5 bases). In germline, CDR1 is SGHAT, CDR2 FQDESV (reference sequence). The CDR3 contains 13 residues. The CDR3 coding sequence is TGTGCCTGCAGCCGGACATTGGTTTCACCCCTCCACTTC. Translated, it gives CACSRTLVSPLHF. Based on the CDR3 plus reference TRBV11-1 and TRBJ1-6, the full variable domain is EAEVAQSPRYKITEKSQAVAFWCDPISGHATLYWYRQILGQGPELLVQFQDESVVDDSQLPKDRFSAERLKGVDSTLKIQPAELGDSAMYLCACSRTLVSPLHFGNGTRLTVT.

Remarks on this clonotype: A read error is possible here, since a much larger clone lies one base away. V usage is TRBV2 and J usage is TRBJ1-2; D not resolved. Germline lookup yields CDR1 SNHLY and CDR2 FYNNEI. Trimming stripped 2 bases from V and 13 bases from J, with 11 bases between. The CDR3 is 11 amino acids. In DNA, the CDR3 is TGTGCCAGCAGTGAACAGGTGGCAGGCACCTTC. Its translation is CASSEQVAGTF.

Note on this clonotype: At one end, the junction sequence differs from germline, possibly due to a read error. The chain carries TRBV5-1 and TRBJ1-2; 7 bases agree with TRBD1. Germline loops: CDR1 SGHRS, CDR2 YFSETQ. This CDR3 comprises 16 residues. The CDR3 region is CTSSSSPRGQGGGYTF. In nucleotides, the CDR3 is TGCACCAGCAGCTCATCCCCCCGGGGGCAGGGGGGTGGCTACACCTTC.

Points on this clonotype: The junction and the germline gene differ at one end; a read error may be behind it. The chain uses TRBV6-1 and TRBJ1-1; TRBD1 aligns across 7 bases. The germline gives CDR1 MNHNS, CDR2 SASEGT. This CDR3 has 13 residues. The CDR3 DNA reads TGTACCAGCAGAGAGTCAGGGGGCACTGAAGCTTTCTTT. This gives the protein CTSRESGGTEAFF.

This clonotype occurred once. The CDR3 does not end in the conserved phenylalanine or tryptophan, so this is likely a read error. The rearrangement joins TRBV29-1 to TRBJ2-7, with D uncertain. The CDR3 sequence is 16 residues long. Germline lookup yields CDR1 SQVTM and CDR2 ANQGSEA. CDR3 coding DNA: TGCAGCGCCATGACATCCTGGACCGGCACTCCCTACGTGCAGTACTTA. Translation: CSAMTSWTGTPYVQYL.

Turning to this clonotype: At one of its ends the junction is not consistent with the germline gene, which may arise from a read error. V gene TRBV6-1 combines with J gene TRBJ2-7, with D possibly being TRBD1 (6 bases). The germline V gene encodes CDR1 MNHNS and CDR2 SASEGT. The CDR3 extends over 13 amino acids. The CDR3 nucleotides read TGTGCCAGCAGCACCGGGACAAGGGGTGAGCAGTATTTC. The encoded protein is CASSTGTRGEQYF.

This clonotype was counted a single time. One end of the junction varies from germline; a read error may be responsible. The CDR3 spells CASSLEPVGYEQYF. For the CDR3, the DNA is TGCGCCAGTAGCTTGGAGCCAGTAGGGTACGAGCAGTACTTC. V and J are TRBV5-1 and TRBJ2-7; D is ambiguous. The germline V gene encodes CDR1 SGHRS and CDR2 YFSETQ. CDR3 length: 14 residues.

Note on this clonotype: One junction end does not reproduce the germline sequence, and a read error may be involved. This chain links TRBV4-3 with TRBJ2-5; D remains ambiguous. This CDR3 is 14 amino acids long. Germline-derived CDR1 and CDR2 are LGHNA and YSLEER. CDR3 bases: TGCGCTAGCAGCCAAGAGGAGCACTTGGAGAGCCAGTACTTC. It encodes CASSQEEHLESQYF.